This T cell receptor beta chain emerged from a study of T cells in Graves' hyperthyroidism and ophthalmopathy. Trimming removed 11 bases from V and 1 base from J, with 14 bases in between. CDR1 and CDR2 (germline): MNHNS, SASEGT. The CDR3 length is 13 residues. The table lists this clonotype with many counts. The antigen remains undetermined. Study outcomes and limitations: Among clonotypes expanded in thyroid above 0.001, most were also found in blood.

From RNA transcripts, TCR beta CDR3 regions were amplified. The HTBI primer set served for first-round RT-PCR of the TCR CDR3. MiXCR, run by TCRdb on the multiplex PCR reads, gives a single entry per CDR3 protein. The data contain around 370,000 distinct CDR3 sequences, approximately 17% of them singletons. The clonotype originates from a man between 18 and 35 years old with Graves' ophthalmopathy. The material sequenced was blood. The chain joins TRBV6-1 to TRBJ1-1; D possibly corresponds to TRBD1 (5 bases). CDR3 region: CASRLGGNTEAFF. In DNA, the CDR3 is TGTGCCTCTCGGCTTGGGGGGAACACTGAAGCTTTCTTT.